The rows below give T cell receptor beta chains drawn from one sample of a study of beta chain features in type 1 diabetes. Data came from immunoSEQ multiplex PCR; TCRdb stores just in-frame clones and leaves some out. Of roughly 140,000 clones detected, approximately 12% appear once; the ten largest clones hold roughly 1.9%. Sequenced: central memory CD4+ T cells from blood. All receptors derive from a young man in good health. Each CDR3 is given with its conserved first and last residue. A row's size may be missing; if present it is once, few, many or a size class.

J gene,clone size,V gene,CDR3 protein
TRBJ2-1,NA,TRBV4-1,CASGNFGDYNEQFF
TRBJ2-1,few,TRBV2,CASSDDYNEQFF
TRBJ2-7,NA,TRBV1,CTSIHRDRVSHEQYF
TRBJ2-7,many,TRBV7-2,CASSLSAAPAAYEQYF
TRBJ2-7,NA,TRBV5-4,CASSSDRYEQYF
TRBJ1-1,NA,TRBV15,CATSTHRGRAIEAFF
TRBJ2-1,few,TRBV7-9,CASSLLRVDNEQFF
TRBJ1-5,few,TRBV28,CASSEQGRQPQHF
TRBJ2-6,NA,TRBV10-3,CAISFLAGVGGANVLTF
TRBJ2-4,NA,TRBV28,CAHGGGTYIQYF
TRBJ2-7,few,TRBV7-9,CASSLDRYSYEQYF
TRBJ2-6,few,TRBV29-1,CSVDQGSGANVLTF
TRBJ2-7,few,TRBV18,CASSPGLNYYEQYF
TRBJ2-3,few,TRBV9,CASSVGIRLGTDTQYF
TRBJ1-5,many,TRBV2,CASKGYSNQPQHF
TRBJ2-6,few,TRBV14,CASSQDFGANVLTF
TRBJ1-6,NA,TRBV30,CASGQGNYNSPLHF
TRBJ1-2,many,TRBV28,CASKGGVYGYTF
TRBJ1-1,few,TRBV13,CASSRTEFGEAFF
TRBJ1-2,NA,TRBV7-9,CASRLGSGQTF
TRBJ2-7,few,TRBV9,CASSVEGQGNDEQYF
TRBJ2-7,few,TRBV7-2,CASSLAAGTYEQYF
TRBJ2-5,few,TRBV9,CASSVEDSRQTQYF
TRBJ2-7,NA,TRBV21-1,CASSPQCGRGEQYF
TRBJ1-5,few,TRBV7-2,CASSPLTANQPQHF
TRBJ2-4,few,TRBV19,CAPLSGRASDIQYF
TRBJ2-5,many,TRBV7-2,CASSSSAARETQYF
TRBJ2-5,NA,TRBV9,CASSSRPPETQYF